This TCR beta chain was captured by sequencing in a study of T cell responses to AZD1222 COVID-19 vaccine. Study-level findings and limits: AZD1222 recipients seropositive at baseline numbered only 5 to 7. Researchers report vaccine-associated CD4 TCRs spanning spike, with dominance at 160-218 and 743-854. In a largely white British group with more females than males, clonal diversity was possibly underestimated. Spike-specific TCR breadth and depth went up after people got two AZD1222 doses.

Trimming cost V 1 base and J 5 bases; bases outside gene matches: 4. The length of the CDR3 is 14 residues. CDR1 and CDR2 from the germline V gene are SGHTA and FQGNSA. Repertoires were generated with immunoSEQ multiplex PCR, while TCRdb's copy carries only in-frame clones and drops some. Of about 63,000 clones in the sample, under 90% were seen once. In the case of this clone: Antigen specificity is unknown. The sample holds other DNA sequences that translate to the same CDR3.

The rearrangement links TRBV7-2 to TRBJ1-2; 7 bases are shared with TRBD1. The source material was peripheral blood, sampled 28 days after the second AZD1222 dose. This receptor was taken from an adult who received the AZD1222 COVID-19 vaccine. The CDR3 region is CASSLGPGGYGYTF. CDR3 sequence (DNA): TGTGCCAGCAGCTTAGGCCCAGGGGGGTATGGCTACACCTTC.